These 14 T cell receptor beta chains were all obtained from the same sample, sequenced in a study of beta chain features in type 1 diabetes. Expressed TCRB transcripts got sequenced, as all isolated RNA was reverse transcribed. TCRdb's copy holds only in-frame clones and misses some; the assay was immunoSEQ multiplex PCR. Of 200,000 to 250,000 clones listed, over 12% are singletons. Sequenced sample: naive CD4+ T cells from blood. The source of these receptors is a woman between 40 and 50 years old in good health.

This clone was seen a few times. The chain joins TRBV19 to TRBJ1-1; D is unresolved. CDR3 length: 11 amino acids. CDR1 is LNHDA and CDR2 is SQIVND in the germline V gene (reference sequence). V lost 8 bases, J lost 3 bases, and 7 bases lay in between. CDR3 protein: CASFLDTEAFF. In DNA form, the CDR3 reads TGTGCCAGTTTTCTTGACACTGAAGCTTTCTTT.

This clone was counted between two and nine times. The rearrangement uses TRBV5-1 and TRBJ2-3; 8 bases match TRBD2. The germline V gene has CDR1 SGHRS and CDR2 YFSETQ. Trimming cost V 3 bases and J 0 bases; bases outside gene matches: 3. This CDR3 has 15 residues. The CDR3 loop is CASSSGGVSTDTQYF. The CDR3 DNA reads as TGCGCCAGCAGCTCCGGGGGGGTTAGCACAGATACGCAGTATTTT.

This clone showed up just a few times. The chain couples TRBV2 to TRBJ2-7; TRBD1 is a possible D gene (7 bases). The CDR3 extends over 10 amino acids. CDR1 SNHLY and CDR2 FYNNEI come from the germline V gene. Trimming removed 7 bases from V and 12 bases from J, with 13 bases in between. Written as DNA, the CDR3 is TGTGCCAGCAAAACAGGGGAGGCGTACTTC. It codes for CASKTGEAYF.

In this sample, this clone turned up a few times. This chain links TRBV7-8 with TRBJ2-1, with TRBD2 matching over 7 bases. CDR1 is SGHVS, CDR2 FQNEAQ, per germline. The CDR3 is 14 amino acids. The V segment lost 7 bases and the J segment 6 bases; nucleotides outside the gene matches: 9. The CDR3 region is CASILGGSLNEQFF. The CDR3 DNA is TGTGCCAGCATCCTCGGGGGGTCGCTCAATGAGCAGTTCTTC. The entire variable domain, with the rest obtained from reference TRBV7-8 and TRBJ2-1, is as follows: GAGVSQSPRYKVAKRGQDVALRCDPISGHVSLFWYQQALGQGPEFLTYFQNEAQLDKSGLPSDRFFAERPEGSVSTLKIQRTQQEDSAVYLCASILGGSLNEQFFGPGTRLTVL.

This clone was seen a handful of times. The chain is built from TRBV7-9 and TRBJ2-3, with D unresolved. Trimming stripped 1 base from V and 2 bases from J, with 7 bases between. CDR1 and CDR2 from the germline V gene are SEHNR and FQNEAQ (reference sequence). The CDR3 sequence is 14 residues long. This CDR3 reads CASSLGAVTDTQYF. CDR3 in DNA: TGTGCCAGCAGCTTAGGTGCGGTCACAGATACGCAGTATTTT.

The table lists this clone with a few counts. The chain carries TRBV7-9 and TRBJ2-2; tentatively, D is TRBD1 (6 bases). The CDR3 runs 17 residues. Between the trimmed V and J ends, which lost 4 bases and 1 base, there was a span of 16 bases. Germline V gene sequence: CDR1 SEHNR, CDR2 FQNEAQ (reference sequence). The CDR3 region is CASSSPPGHRNTGELFF. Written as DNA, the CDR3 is TGTGCCAGCAGCTCCCCTCCGGGACATCGGAACACCGGGGAGCTGTTTTTT.

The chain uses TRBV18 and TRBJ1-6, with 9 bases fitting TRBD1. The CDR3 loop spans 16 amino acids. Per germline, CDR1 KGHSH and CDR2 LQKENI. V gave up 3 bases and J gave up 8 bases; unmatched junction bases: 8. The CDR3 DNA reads TGTGCCAGCTCACCTCGGGACAGGGTGAGGGATTCACCCCTCCACTTT. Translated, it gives CASSPRDRVRDSPLHF. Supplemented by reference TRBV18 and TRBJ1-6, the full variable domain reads NAGVMQNPRHLVRRRGQEARLRCSPMKGHSHVYWYRQLPEEGLKFMVYLQKENIIDESGMPKERFSAEFPKEGPSILRIQQVVRGDSAAYFCASSPRDRVRDSPLHFGNGTRLTVT.

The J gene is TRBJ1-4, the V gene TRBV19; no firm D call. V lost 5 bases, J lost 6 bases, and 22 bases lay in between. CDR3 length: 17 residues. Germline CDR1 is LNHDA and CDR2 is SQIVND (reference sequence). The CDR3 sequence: CASSWPIRSRSDEKLFF. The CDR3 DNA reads TGTGCCAGTAGTTGGCCGATAAGGTCGCGGAGTGATGAAAAACTGTTTTTT.

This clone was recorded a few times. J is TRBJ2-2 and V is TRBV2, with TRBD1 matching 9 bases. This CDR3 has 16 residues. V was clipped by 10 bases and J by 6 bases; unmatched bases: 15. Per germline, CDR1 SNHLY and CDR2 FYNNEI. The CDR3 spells CATPTSDRGPSGELFF. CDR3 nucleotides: TGTGCCACACCGACCTCGGACAGGGGCCCTTCCGGGGAGCTGTTTTTT.

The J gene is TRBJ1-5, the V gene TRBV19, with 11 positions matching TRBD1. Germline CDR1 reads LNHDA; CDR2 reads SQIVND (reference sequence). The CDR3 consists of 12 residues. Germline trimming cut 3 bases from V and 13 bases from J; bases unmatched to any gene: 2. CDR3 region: CASSIGQGAQHF. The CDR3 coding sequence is TGTGCCAGTAGTATTGGACAGGGGGCGCAGCATTTT.

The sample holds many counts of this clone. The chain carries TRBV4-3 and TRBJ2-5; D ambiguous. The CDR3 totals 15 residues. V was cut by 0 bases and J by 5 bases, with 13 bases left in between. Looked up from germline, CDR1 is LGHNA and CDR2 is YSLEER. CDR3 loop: CASSQESRGPETQYF. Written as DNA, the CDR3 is TGCGCCAGCAGCCAAGAATCGCGCGGTCCGGAGACCCAGTACTTC.

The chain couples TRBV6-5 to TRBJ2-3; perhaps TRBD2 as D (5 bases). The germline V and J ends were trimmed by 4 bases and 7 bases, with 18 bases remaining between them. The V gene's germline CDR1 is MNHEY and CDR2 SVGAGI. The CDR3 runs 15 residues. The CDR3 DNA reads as TGTGCCAGCAGTTCGGACCTAGGAGGACCCTATACGCAGTATTTT. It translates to CASSSDLGGPYTQYF.

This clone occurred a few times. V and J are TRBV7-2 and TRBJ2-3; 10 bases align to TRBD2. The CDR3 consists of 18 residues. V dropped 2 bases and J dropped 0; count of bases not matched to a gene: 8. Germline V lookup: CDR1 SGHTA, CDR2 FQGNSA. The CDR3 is CASSLRPQRGGSTDTQYF. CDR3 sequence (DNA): TGTGCCAGCAGCTTACGACCCCAGCGGGGGGGAAGCACAGATACGCAGTATTTT.

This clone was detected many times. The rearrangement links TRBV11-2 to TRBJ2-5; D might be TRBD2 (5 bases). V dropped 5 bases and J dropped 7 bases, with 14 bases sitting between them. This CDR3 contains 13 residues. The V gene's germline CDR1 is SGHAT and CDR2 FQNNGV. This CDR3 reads CASSPALAGTQYF. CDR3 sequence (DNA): TGTGCCAGCAGCCCAGCCCTAGCCGGGACCCAGTACTTC.